Below are 18 T cell receptor beta chains sequenced from a single sample in a study of cytomegalovirus exposure and HLA in healthy donors. Amplification used 60 Vbeta primers and 13 Jbeta primers. TCRdb's table, derived via immunoSEQ multiplex PCR, lists solely in-frame clones and lacks some. The profile shows about 88,000 clones, 85% to 90% of them singletons. Sequenced input: PBMCs. These receptor sequences come from a man between 18 and 35 years old in good health and CMV-seronegative.

This chain links TRBV29-1 with TRBJ2-1; 12 bases are a match to TRBD2. Germline V CDR1 and CDR2: SQVTM, ANQGSEA. Trimming cost V 4 bases and J 4 bases; bases outside gene matches: 5. The CDR3 loop spans 15 amino acids. The CDR3 sequence is CSVALAGGGYNEQFF. The CDR3 DNA follows: TGCAGCGTTGCCCTAGCGGGAGGGGGTTACAATGAGCAGTTCTTC.

The V and J genes are TRBV27 and TRBJ1-5; 9 bases are a match to TRBD1. The germline CDR1 and CDR2 sequences are MNHEY and SMNVEV (reference sequence). This CDR3 contains 15 residues. V shed 7 bases, J shed 3 bases, and the junction held 7 bases outside the gene matches. The CDR3 DNA reads TGTGCCAGCAAAGTGGGACAGGGACCCAATCAGCCCCAGCATTTT. It is translated as CASKVGQGPNQPQHF.

Of note for this clone: The junction departs from germline at one end; a sequencing error may be responsible. Other DNA sequences in the same sample also yield this CDR3. The V gene is TRBV28, the J gene TRBJ1-2, with TRBD1 matching over 8 bases. The germline V gene encodes CDR1 MDHEN and CDR2 SYDVKM. The CDR3 sequence is 14 residues long. CDR3 region: CASSPRTGWYGYTF. As DNA, the CDR3 is TGTGCTAGCAGTCCGCGGACAGGGTGGTATGGCTACACCTTC.

The rearrangement joins TRBV28 to TRBJ1-1; 9 nucleotides line up with TRBD1. The germline V gene encodes CDR1 MDHEN and CDR2 SYDVKM. V was pared by 6 bases and J by 4 bases, with 6 bases of the junction left unmatched. The CDR3 runs to 14 residues. Here the CDR3 DNA reads TGTGCCAGCAGACCGGGACAGGGTTTCACTGAAGCTTTCTTT. It translates to CASRPGQGFTEAFF.

The CDR3 bases are TGTGCCATCTCACGCGGGAACACCGGGGAGCTGTTTTTT. This translates into CAISRGNTGELFF. The J gene is TRBJ2-2, the V gene TRBV28; D is unresolved. The germline V and J ends were trimmed by 10 bases and 1 base, with 10 bases remaining between them. The CDR3 has 13 residues. Germline CDR1 is MDHEN and CDR2 is SYDVKM.

The rearrangement uses TRBV5-1 and TRBJ2-5, with 10 bases aligning to TRBD2. There are 14 residues in the CDR3. Trimming removed 4 bases from V and 1 base from J; junction bases left unmatched: 1. Germline lookup yields CDR1 SGHRS and CDR2 YFSETQ. CDR3 sequence: CASSPSGGQETQYF. CDR3 sequence (DNA): TGCGCCAGCAGCCCTAGCGGGGGCCAAGAGACCCAGTACTTC. The variable domain in full, with the rest retrieved from reference TRBV5-1 and TRBJ2-5, is KAGVTQTPRYLIKTRGQQVTLSCSPISGHRSVSWYQQTPGQGLQFLFEYFSETQRNKGNFPGRFSGRQFSNSRSEMNVSTLELGDSALYLCASSPSGGQETQYFGPGTRLLVL.

The table lists this clone with a count of one. The gene calls are TRBV7-3 and TRBJ2-1; 7 bases match TRBD2. Germline CDR1 is SGHTA and CDR2 is FQGTGA. The CDR3 contains 17 residues. Unmatched junction bases numbered 10, after V lost 5 bases and J lost 0 bases. CDR3 sequence (DNA): TGTGCCAGCAGCCGGGAGGCGTCCCGGAGCTCCTACAATGAGCAGTTCTTC. It is translated as CASSREASRSSYNEQFF.

V gene TRBV27 combines with J gene TRBJ2-7; the D gene is possibly TRBD1 (7 bases). There are 14 residues in the CDR3. Between the trimmed V and J ends, which lost 4 bases and 5 bases, there was a span of 15 bases. CDR1 is MNHEY and CDR2 is SMNVEV in the germline V gene (reference sequence). CDR3 nucleotides: TGTGCCAGCAGTTCGCAGGGGGAGGCTAACGAGCAGTACTTC. Protein: CASSSQGEANEQYF.

The rearrangement joins TRBV4-1 to TRBJ2-2; 11 bases are shared with TRBD1. Germline assignment: CDR1 MGHRA and CDR2 YSYEKL. This CDR3 comprises 16 residues. Trimming took 3 bases from V and 4 from J; bases not matched to a gene: 4. Here the CDR3 DNA reads TGCGCCAGCAGCCAGCACGGGACAGGGGGCACCGGGGAGCTGTTTTTT. Translation gives CASSQHGTGGTGELFF.

CDR3 region: CASSAGTDGKAFF. As DNA, the CDR3 is TGTGCCAGTAGTGCCGGGACAGACGGGAAAGCTTTCTTT. The V gene is TRBV19, the J gene TRBJ1-1, with 7 nucleotides matching TRBD1. This CDR3 region has 13 residues. J gave up 9 bases and V 5 bases, and 9 bases lay outside the gene matches. Germline CDR1 and CDR2: LNHDA and SQIVND (reference sequence).

V gene TRBV15 combines with J gene TRBJ2-1, with D possibly being TRBD2 (5 bases). The CDR3 has 17 residues. Trimming pared 1 base from V and 4 bases from J, leaving 17 bases between. Germline lookup yields CDR1 LNHNV and CDR2 YYDKDF (reference sequence). The CDR3 sequence: CATSRGGRAGLYNEQFF. CDR3 in DNA: TGTGCCACCAGCAGAGGAGGACGGGCGGGCTTATACAATGAGCAGTTCTTC. The whole variable domain, filled in from reference TRBV15 and TRBJ2-1, reads DAMVIQNPRYQVTQFGKPVTLSCSQTLNHNVMYWYQQKSSQAPKLLFHYYDKDFNNEADTPDNFQSRRPNTSFCFLDIRSPGLGDTAMYLCATSRGGRAGLYNEQFFGPGTRLTVL.

CDR3 amino acids: CASSLFAGANYGYTF. CDR3 coding DNA: TGTGCCAGCAGTTTATTTGCGGGTGCTAACTATGGCTACACCTTC. The chain links TRBV28 to TRBJ1-2; D remains unclear. The CDR3 runs to 15 residues. V was cut by 1 base and J by 0 bases, with 9 bases left in between. Per germline, CDR1 MDHEN and CDR2 SYDVKM.

This clone was picked up a small number of times. V and J are TRBV9 and TRBJ1-4; 8 nucleotides align to TRBD1. The CDR3 runs to 13 residues. Germline-derived CDR1 and CDR2 are SGDLS and YYNGEE. V gave up 4 bases and J gave up 8 bases; unmatched junction bases: 4. CDR3 amino acids: CASSLRTGEKLFF. Here the CDR3 DNA reads TGTGCCAGCAGCTTACGGACAGGGGAAAAACTGTTTTTT.

This sequence joins TRBV19 and TRBJ1-5; 9 bases match TRBD1. CDR1 LNHDA and CDR2 SQIVND come from the germline V gene (reference sequence). V dropped 9 bases and J dropped 6; count of bases not matched to a gene: 15. CDR3 length: 16 residues. CDR3 region: CASQDTQQGAGQPQHF. The CDR3 bases are TGTGCCAGCCAGGATACCCAACAGGGGGCCGGTCAGCCCCAGCATTTT.

The chain has TRBV30 and TRBJ2-7, with TRBD2 identical over 9 bases. V gave up 7 bases and J gave up 7 bases; unmatched junction bases: 17. The CDR3 sequence is 15 residues long. Germline-derived CDR1 and CDR2 are GTSNPN and SVGIG (reference sequence). CDR3 sequence (DNA): TGTGCCTCTAAGGGAGGGTTAGCGGGAGCGGTGGAGCAGTACTTC. Protein product: CASKGGLAGAVEQYF.

V and J are TRBV4-2 and TRBJ2-1; 7 bases are a match to TRBD2. Germline CDR1 reads LGHNA; CDR2 reads YNFKEQ. The CDR3 runs to 15 residues. The ends lost 1 base at V and 1 base at J; junction bases unmatched: 1. The CDR3 DNA reads TGTGCCAGCAGCCAAGCGGGAGGTTCCTACAATGAGCAGTTCTTC. Its protein is CASSQAGGSYNEQFF.

The rearrangement joins TRBV28 to TRBJ1-5; TRBD1 matches at 8 bases. The CDR3 has 12 amino acids. V shed 1 base and J 15 bases; nucleotides not matched to a gene: 5. Germline V gene data show CDR1 as MDHEN and CDR2 as SYDVKM. The CDR3 DNA reads TGTGCCAGCAGTTTATCCCGGACAGGGTTGCATTTT. Residues: CASSLSRTGLHF.

The chain is built from TRBV18 and TRBJ1-2; D call uncertain. Germline CDR1 reads KGHSH; CDR2 reads LQKENI. CDR3 size: 18 residues. Trimming left V 4 bases short and J 0 bases short, with 21 bases between. The CDR3 here is CASSLIGGSGSTNYGYTF. The DNA of the CDR3 is TGTGCCAGCTCACTTATTGGAGGGAGCGGGTCGACTAACTATGGCTACACCTTC.